The clone carrying this T cell receptor (beta chain) was seen more than once but under ten times. Its antigen is unknown. Germline V gene sequence: CDR1 SGHAT, CDR2 FQNNGV. The CDR3 extends over 15 amino acids. V dropped 5 bases and J dropped 4 bases, with 15 bases sitting between them. This sample is part of a study of siplizumab effects on memory and regulatory T cells. Sequenced by immunoSEQ multiplex PCR; TCRdb stores in-frame clones only, minus some. The repertoire holds 100,000 or so clones, with just over 90% as singletons. The study, taken as a whole, reports: Naive versus memory phenotype went unassigned for roughly 75-97% of proliferating CD4+ or CD8+ clones.

Sequencing input: Tregs sorted from blood. The receptor was isolated from a human donor in good health. The chain employs TRBV11-2 and TRBJ2-4; D is possibly TRBD1 (5 bases). The CDR3 is CASSGRQLLKNIQYF. The CDR3 nucleotides are TGTGCCAGCAGCGGCCGACAGCTTCTAAAAAACATTCAGTACTTC.